The clone carrying this T cell receptor beta chain has more than one count but fewer than ten. The sample comes from a study of patients and donors after allogeneic stem cell transplantation. One entry per CDR3 protein results from TCRdb running MiXCR on the RT-PCR reads. The repertoire has approximately 11,000 distinct CDR3 sequences, around 20% of them found once; the top ten carry about half. Germline lookup yields CDR1 LGHDT and CDR2 YNNKEL (reference sequence). Between the trimmed V and J ends, which lost 4 bases and 6 bases, there was a span of 15 bases. This CDR3 is built from 14 residues. The sequence was collected from a human donor who was either an allogeneic HSCT recipient or a stem cell or donor lymphocyte infusion donor (not recorded which). It is not recorded whose cells these are; they may come from a transplant donor. The chain links TRBV3-1 to TRBJ1-2; D unresolved. The sequencing sample was made of blood, either unsorted or a sorted T cell fraction (not recorded which). CDR3 loop: CASSPSGDGNGYTF. DNA for the CDR3: TGTGCCAGCAGCCCCTCCGGGGATGGGAATGGCTACACCTTC.